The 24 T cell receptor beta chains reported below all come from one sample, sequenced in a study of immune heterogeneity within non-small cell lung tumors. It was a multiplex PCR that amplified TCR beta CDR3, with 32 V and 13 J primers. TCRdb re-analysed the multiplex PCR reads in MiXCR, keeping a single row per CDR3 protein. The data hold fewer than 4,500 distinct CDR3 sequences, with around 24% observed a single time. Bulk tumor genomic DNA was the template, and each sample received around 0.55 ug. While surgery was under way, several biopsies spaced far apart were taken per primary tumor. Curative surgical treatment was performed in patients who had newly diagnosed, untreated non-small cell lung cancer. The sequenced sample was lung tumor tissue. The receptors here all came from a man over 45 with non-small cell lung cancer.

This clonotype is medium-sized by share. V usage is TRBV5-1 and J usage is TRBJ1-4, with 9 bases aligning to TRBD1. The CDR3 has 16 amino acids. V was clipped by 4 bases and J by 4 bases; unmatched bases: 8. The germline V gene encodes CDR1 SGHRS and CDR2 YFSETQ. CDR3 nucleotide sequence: TGCGCCAGCAGCGGGGGACAGGGAGGTGTTAATGAAAAACTGTTTTTT. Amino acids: CASSGGQGGVNEKLFF.

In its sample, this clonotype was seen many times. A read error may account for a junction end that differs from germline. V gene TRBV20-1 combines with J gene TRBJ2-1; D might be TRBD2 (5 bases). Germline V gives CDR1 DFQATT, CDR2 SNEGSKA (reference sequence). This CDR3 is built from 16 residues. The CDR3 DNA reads TGCAGTGCTAGAGATCGGGGTGGTAGCTCCTACAGTGAGCAGTTCTTC. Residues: CSARDRGGSSYSEQFF.

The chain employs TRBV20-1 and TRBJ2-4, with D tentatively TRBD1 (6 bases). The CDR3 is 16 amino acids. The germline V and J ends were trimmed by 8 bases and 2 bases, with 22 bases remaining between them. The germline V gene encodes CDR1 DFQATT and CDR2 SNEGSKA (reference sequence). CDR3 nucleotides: TGCAGTCCAGGGGTAGGTTTCAATTTGCCCAAAAACATTCAGTACTTC. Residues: CSPGVGFNLPKNIQYF.

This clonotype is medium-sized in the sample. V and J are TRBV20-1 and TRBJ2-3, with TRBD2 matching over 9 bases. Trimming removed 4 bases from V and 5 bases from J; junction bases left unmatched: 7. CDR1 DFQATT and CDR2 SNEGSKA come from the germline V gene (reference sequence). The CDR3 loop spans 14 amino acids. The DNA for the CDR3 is TGCAGTGCTAACCTGGGACTAGCTGGAGATACGCAGTATTTT. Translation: CSANLGLAGDTQYF.

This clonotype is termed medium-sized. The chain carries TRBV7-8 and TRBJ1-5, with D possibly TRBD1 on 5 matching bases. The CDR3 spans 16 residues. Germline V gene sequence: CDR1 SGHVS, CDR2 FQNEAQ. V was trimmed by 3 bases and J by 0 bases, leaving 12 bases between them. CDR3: CASSFGQGSSNQPQHF. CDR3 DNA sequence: TGTGCCAGCAGCTTTGGTCAGGGATCTAGCAATCAGCCCCAGCATTTT.

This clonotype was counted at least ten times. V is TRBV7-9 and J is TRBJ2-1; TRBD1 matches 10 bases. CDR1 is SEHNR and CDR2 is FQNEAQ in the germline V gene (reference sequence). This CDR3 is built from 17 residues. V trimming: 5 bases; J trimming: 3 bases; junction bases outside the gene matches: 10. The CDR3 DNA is TGTGCCAGCAGCCTCTTAGGACAGGGGGTGATCTACAATGAGCAGTTCTTC. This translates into CASSLLGQGVIYNEQFF.

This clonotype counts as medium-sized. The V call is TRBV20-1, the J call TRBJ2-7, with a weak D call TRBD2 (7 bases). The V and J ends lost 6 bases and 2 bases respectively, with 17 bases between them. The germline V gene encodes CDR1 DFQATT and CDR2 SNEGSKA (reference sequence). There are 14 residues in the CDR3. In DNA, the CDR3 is TGCAGTGCCCCTAAGGCGGGGGCCGCCTACGAGCAGTACTTC. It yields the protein CSAPKAGAAYEQYF.

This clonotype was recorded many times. The CDR3 reads CASSQEDREETQYF. CDR3 coding DNA: TGTGCCAGCAGCCAAGAGGACAGGGAAGAGACCCAGTACTTC. The rearrangement links TRBV3-1 to TRBJ2-5, with TRBD1 matching 8 bases. Trimming took 0 bases from V and 3 from J; bases not matched to a gene: 0. Germline V gene data show CDR1 as LGHDT and CDR2 as YNNKEL (reference sequence). The CDR3 runs 14 residues.

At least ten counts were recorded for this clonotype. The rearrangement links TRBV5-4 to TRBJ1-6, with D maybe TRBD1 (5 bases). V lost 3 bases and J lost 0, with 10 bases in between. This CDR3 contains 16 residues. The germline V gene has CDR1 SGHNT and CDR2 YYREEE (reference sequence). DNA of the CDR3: TGTGCCAGCAGCTGGGACGGGAGCTCCTATAATTCACCCCTCCACTTT. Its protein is CASSWDGSSYNSPLHF.

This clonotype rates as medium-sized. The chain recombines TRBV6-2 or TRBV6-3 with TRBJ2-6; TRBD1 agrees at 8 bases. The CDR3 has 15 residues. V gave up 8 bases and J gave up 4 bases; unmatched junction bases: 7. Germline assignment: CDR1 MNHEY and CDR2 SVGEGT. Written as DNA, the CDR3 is TGTGCCAGCTTAAAGGACAGGGCCGGGGCCAACGTCCTGACTTTC. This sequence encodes CASLKDRAGANVLTF.

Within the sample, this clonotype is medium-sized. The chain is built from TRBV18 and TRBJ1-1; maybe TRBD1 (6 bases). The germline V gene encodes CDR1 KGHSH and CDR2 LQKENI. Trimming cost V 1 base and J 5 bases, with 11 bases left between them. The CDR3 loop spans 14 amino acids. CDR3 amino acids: CASSPQQGKTEAFF. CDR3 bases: TGTGCCAGCTCACCACAACAGGGTAAAACTGAAGCTTTCTTT.

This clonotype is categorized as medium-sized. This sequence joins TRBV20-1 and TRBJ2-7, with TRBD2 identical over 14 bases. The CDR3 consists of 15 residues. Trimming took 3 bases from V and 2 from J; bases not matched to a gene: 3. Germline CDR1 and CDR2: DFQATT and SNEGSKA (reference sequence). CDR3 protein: CSARGLAGAAYEQYF. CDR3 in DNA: TGCAGTGCTAGGGGACTAGCGGGGGCCGCCTACGAGCAGTACTTC.

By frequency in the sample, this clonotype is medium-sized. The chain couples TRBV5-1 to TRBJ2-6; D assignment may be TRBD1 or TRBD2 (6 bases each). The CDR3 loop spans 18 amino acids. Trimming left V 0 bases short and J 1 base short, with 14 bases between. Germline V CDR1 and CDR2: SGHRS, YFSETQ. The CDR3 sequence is CASSLVSGEASGANVLTF. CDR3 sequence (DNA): TGCGCCAGCAGCTTGGTTTCAGGGGAGGCGTCTGGGGCCAACGTCCTGACTTTC.

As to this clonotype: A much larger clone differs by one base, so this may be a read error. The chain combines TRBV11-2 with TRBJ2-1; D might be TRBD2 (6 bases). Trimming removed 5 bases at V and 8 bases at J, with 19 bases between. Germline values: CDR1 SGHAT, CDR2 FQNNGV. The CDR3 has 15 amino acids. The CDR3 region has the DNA TGTGCCAGCAGCACGGGGACTCTAAATGTGCATGAGCAGTTCTTC. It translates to CASSTGTLNVHEQFF.

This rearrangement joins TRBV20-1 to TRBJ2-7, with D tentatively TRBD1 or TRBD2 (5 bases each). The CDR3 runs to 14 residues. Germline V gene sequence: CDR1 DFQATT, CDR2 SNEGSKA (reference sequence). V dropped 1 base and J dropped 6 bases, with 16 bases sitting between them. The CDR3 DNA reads TGCAGTGCTAGAGTCGGGCCGCTGAGGGGCGAGCAGTACTTC. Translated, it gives CSARVGPLRGEQYF.

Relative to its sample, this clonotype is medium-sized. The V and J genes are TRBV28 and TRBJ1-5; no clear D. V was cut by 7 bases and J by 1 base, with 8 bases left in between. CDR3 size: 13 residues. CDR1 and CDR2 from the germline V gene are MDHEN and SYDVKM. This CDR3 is CASTGVSNQPQHF. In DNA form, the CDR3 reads TGTGCCAGCACTGGGGTGAGCAATCAGCCCCAGCATTTT.

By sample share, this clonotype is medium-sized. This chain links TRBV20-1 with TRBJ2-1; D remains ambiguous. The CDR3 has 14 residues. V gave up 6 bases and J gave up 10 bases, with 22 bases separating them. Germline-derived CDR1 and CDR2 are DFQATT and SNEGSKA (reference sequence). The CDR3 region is CSAPPLGSLAEQFF. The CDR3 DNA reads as TGCAGTGCCCCACCGCTGGGTAGCTTAGCCGAGCAGTTCTTC.

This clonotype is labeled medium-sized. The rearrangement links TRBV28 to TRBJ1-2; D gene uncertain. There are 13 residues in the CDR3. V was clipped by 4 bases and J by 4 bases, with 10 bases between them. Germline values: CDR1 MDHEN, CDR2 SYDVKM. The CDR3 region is CASSYSPLYGYTF. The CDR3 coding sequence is TGTGCCAGCAGTTACAGTCCCCTCTATGGCTACACCTTC.

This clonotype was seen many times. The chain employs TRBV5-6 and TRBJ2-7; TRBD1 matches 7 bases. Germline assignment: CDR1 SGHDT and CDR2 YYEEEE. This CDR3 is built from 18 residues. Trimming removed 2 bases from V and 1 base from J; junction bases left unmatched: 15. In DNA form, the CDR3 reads TGTGCCAGCAGCTTAAACGAGGACGCGCACAGGGGTTCCTACGAGCAGTACTTC. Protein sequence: CASSLNEDAHRGSYEQYF.

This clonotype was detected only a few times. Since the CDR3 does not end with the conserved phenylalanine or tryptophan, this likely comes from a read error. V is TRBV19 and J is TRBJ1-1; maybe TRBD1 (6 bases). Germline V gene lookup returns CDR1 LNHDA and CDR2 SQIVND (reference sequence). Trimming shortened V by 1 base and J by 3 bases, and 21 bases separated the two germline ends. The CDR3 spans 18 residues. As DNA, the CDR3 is TGTGCCAGTAGTATAGGTCCATTCGGGGACACGGGCGACACTGAAGCTTTCCTT. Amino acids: CASSIGPFGDTGDTEAFL.

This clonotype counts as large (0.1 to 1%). The CDR3: CATSPLGDTQYF. CDR3 nucleotide sequence: TGTGCCACCAGTCCCTTGGGGGATACGCAGTATTTT. V gene TRBV15 combines with J gene TRBJ2-3, with D uncertain. Deletions cut 6 bases from V and 6 bases from J, with 10 bases between. CDR1 is LNHNV, CDR2 YYDKDF, per germline (reference sequence). The CDR3 contains 12 residues.

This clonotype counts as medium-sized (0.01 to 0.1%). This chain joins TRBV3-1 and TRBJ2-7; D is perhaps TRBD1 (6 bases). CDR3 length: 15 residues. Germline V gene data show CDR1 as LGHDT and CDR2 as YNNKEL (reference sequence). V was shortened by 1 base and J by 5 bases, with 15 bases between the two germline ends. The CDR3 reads CASSQVLGALNEQYF. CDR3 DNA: TGTGCCAGCAGCCAAGTATTGGGGGCTCTAAACGAGCAGTACTTC.

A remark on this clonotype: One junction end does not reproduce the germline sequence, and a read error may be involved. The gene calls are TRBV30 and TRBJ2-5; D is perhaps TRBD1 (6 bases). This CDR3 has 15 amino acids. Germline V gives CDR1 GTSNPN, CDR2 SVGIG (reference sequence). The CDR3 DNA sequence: TGTGCCAGGAGAGTCCGTCAGGGGCCCCAAGAGACCCAGTACTTC. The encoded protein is CARRVRQGPQETQYF.

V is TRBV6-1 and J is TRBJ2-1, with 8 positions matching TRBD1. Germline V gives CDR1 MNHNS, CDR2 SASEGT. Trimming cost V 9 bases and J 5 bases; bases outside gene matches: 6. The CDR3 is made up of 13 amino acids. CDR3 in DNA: TGTGCCAGAAGACAGGGGCCCCACAATGAGCAGTTCTTC. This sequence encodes CARRQGPHNEQFF.